Listed here are 25 T cell receptor beta chains from one sample, sequenced in a study of regulatory T cells in long-lasting Graves disease. Library construction for TCR beta used iRepertoire HTBI primers and Arm-PCR of CDR3 regions. TCRdb analysed the multiplex PCR reads with MiXCR anew, one entry per CDR3 protein. The sample has 400,000 to 500,000 distinct CDR3 sequences; roughly 15% are singletons. Time point denoted: newly diagnosed GD, antithyroid drugs for less than 3 months. Construction of the TCR library relied on RNA isolated from PBMCs. Separately, the same data were catalogued under a study of T cells in Graves' hyperthyroidism and ophthalmopathy.

The sequencing used peripheral blood mononuclear cells (PBMCs), collected at new diagnosis, from a patient treated with antithyroid drugs. The receptors here all came from a woman aged 50 to 60 with Graves disease.

This clonotype was detected a few times. Here the CDR3 reads CASSSTTSGVYEQYF. CDR3 DNA: TGTGCCAGCAGCTCGACGACTAGCGGGGTCTACGAGCAGTACTTC. The chain links TRBV7-9 to TRBJ2-7, with 11 bases lining up with TRBD2. With 4 bases clipped from V and 3 bases from J, the junction kept 5 bases outside the gene matches. CDR3 size: 15 residues. Germline V gene lookup returns CDR1 SEHNR and CDR2 FQNEAQ (reference sequence).

The rearrangement joins TRBV27 to TRBJ2-1; D might be TRBD1 (6 bases). This CDR3 has 12 amino acids. With 4 bases removed from V and 7 bases from J, the gap between germline ends came to 8 bases. Germline CDR1 is MNHEY and CDR2 is SMNVEV (reference sequence). The CDR3 DNA reads as TGTGCCAGCAGTTCCAGGGGAAATGAGCAGTTCTTC. It yields the protein CASSSRGNEQFF.

This clonotype was counted many times. The chain carries TRBV28 and TRBJ1-4; unclear D gene. With 7 bases removed from V and 0 bases from J, the gap between germline ends came to 12 bases. The CDR3 sequence is 15 residues long. CDR1 MDHEN and CDR2 SYDVKM come from the germline V gene. The CDR3: CASKFPYSTNEKLFF. In DNA form, the CDR3 reads TGTGCCAGCAAATTTCCGTACTCAACTAATGAAAAACTGTTTTTT.

Comment on this clonotype: This could be a read error, since a much larger clone is one nucleotide away. The gene calls are TRBV24-1 and TRBJ2-2; 7 nucleotides match TRBD2. CDR3 length: 17 residues. The V gene end was trimmed by 5 bases and the J gene end by 6 bases; junction bases not matched to a gene: 14. The germline gives CDR1 KGHDR, CDR2 SFDVKD. CDR3 residues: CATSAVAGARRAGELFF. As DNA, the CDR3 is TGTGCCACCAGTGCCGTCGCGGGAGCGCGGCGCGCCGGGGAGCTGTTTTTT.

The J gene is TRBJ2-5, the V gene TRBV4-1; a weak D match, TRBD2 (5 bases). The CDR3 covers 15 residues. Germline V gives CDR1 MGHRA, CDR2 YSYEKL. V lost 4 bases and J lost 7, with 19 bases in between. The CDR3 region is CASSLSLSGGGTQYF. As DNA, the CDR3 is TGCGCCAGCAGCCTAAGTCTCAGCGGAGGAGGGACCCAGTACTTC.

This clonotype was observed many times. The V gene is TRBV12-3 or TRBV12-4, the J gene TRBJ2-1; 8 bases agree with TRBD2. Losses at the gene ends were 3 bases for V and 6 bases for J; bases not matched to a gene: 16. The CDR3 has 18 amino acids. The CDR3 coding sequence is TGTGCCAGCAGTTTCTTCTCCGGAGGCGGGAGGAGAAGCAATGAGCAGTTCTTC. This codes for CASSFFSGGGRRSNEQFF.

This clonotype was seen at least ten times. The chain couples TRBV20-1 to TRBJ2-7; 8 bases match TRBD1. Germline CDR1 and CDR2: DFQATT and SNEGSKA (reference sequence). After removal of 6 bases from V and 5 bases from J, the junction contained 15 bases not matched to a gene. The CDR3 runs 15 residues. This CDR3 reads CSARDRWTLQDEQYF. The CDR3 DNA is TGCAGTGCCCGGGACAGGTGGACCCTCCAGGACGAGCAGTACTTC.

Ten or more counts support this clonotype. V usage is TRBV5-1 and J usage is TRBJ2-1; perhaps TRBD1 as D (6 bases). V was pared by 1 base and J by 7 bases, with 6 bases between. The CDR3 is 12 residues long. Germline V gives CDR1 SGHRS, CDR2 YFSETQ. The CDR3 sequence is CASSLTGNEQFF. The CDR3 DNA reads as TGCGCCAGCAGCTTGACAGGGAATGAGCAGTTCTTC.

This clonotype was seen at least ten times. The chain employs TRBV7-9 and TRBJ2-1; perhaps D is TRBD1 or TRBD2 (5 bases each). The germline V gene has CDR1 SEHNR and CDR2 FQNEAQ (reference sequence). Trimming cost V 1 base and J 3 bases, with 19 bases left between them. The CDR3 contains 18 residues. CDR3 nucleotides: TGTGCCAGCAGCTTAGTAGCGCTCACAGGTTACGACTACAATGAGCAGTTCTTC. It specifies CASSLVALTGYDYNEQFF.

This clonotype was detected many times. The CDR3 protein is CASSLTREYEQYF. The CDR3 nucleotides are TGTGCCAGCAGCTTAACGAGGGAGTACGAGCAGTACTTC. The chain couples TRBV11-2 to TRBJ2-7, with D tentatively TRBD2 (5 bases). The ends were cut back, 2 bases at V and 4 bases at J, with 9 bases in the middle. This CDR3 region has 13 residues. The V gene's germline CDR1 is SGHAT and CDR2 FQNNGV.

V gene TRBV11-2 combines with J gene TRBJ2-5; 9 bases agree with TRBD1. With 3 bases clipped from V and 5 bases from J, the junction kept 7 bases outside the gene matches. Germline CDR1 and CDR2: SGHAT and FQNNGV. The CDR3 sequence is 15 residues long. This CDR3 reads CASSFRQGVEETQYF. The CDR3 DNA sequence: TGTGCCAGCAGCTTCCGACAGGGGGTTGAGGAGACCCAGTACTTC.

The sample holds a few counts of this clonotype. The V call is TRBV10-1, the J call TRBJ2-2; 10 bases match TRBD2. Germline CDR1 is WNHNN and CDR2 is SYGVQD (reference sequence). The CDR3 has 17 amino acids. V trimming: 3 bases; J trimming: 2 bases; junction bases outside the gene matches: 6. CDR3 bases: TGCGCCAGCAGTGATTCGCTAGCGGGAGAAAACACCGGGGAGCTGTTTTTT. Its protein product is CASSDSLAGENTGELFF.

This clonotype was recorded many times. The V call is TRBV18, the J call TRBJ1-5; no firm D call. Trimming stripped 2 bases from V and 3 bases from J, with 8 bases between. CDR3 length: 14 amino acids. Germline V gene sequence: CDR1 KGHSH, CDR2 LQKENI. As DNA, the CDR3 is TGTGCCAGCTCACCATATGAAGCCAATCAGCCCCAGCATTTT. Amino acids: CASSPYEANQPQHF. The whole variable domain, remainder taken from reference TRBV18 and TRBJ1-5, is NAGVMQNPRHLVRRRGQEARLRCSPMKGHSHVYWYRQLPEEGLKFMVYLQKENIIDESGMPKERFSAEFPKEGPSILRIQQVVRGDSAAYFCASSPYEANQPQHFGDGTRLSIL.

This clonotype has at least ten counts. V and J are TRBV12-3 or TRBV12-4 and TRBJ2-3; D ambiguous. The germline V and J ends were trimmed by 6 bases and 0 bases, with 4 bases remaining between them. The CDR3 contains 12 residues. This CDR3 reads CASRLSTDTQYF. Written as DNA, the CDR3 is TGTGCCAGCAGACTTAGCACAGATACGCAGTATTTT.

This clonotype has at least ten counts. The rearrangement uses TRBV2 and TRBJ2-3; the D is unclear. Trimming shortened V by 5 bases and J by 0 bases, and 9 bases separated the two germline ends. Looked up from germline, CDR1 is SNHLY and CDR2 is FYNNEI. This CDR3 has 14 amino acids. CDR3 bases: TGTGCCAGCAGTCTTTATTCTAGCACAGATACGCAGTATTTT. Encoded protein: CASSLYSSTDTQYF.

This chain joins TRBV7-2 and TRBJ2-3, with TRBD1 identical over 7 bases. With V trimmed by 5 bases and J by 10 bases, 18 bases remained unmatched. Germline V gene lookup returns CDR1 SGHTA and CDR2 FQGNSA. CDR3 size: 16 residues. CDR3 bases: TGTGCCAGCAGCACCTCGGACAGGTCCCGAAAGTTGGCGCAGTATTTT. It yields the protein CASSTSDRSRKLAQYF.

This clonotype showed up many times. The CDR3 bases are TGCGCCAGCAGCTCGACAGGGATTTCCTACGAGCAGTACTTC. This translates into CASSSTGISYEQYF. This rearrangement joins TRBV5-1 to TRBJ2-7; 7 nucleotides agree with TRBD1. From germline, CDR1 is SGHRS and CDR2 YFSETQ. J was trimmed by 1 base and V by 3 bases; bases with no gene match: 4. The CDR3 totals 14 residues.

This rearrangement joins TRBV6-1 to TRBJ2-6; D ambiguous. The V end lost 8 bases, the J end lost 2 bases, and 10 bases lay between the germline ends. Germline V gives CDR1 MNHNS, CDR2 SASEGT. This CDR3 is 14 amino acids long. CDR3 in amino acids: CASGSWPGANVLTF. CDR3 coding DNA: TGTGCCAGCGGTAGTTGGCCTGGGGCCAACGTCCTGACTTTC.

In this sample, this clonotype turned up many times. The chain couples TRBV9 to TRBJ2-7; TRBD2 is a possible D gene (6 bases). CDR3 length equals 15 residues. Germline CDR1 is SGDLS and CDR2 is YYNGEE. The V and J ends lost 2 bases and 1 base respectively, with 13 bases between them. The CDR3 here is CASSVGGSGSYEQYF. The CDR3 DNA sequence: TGTGCCAGCAGCGTGGGTGGGAGCGGGTCCTACGAGCAGTACTTC.

This clonotype was seen many times. The V call is TRBV28, the J call TRBJ2-5; the D gene is possibly TRBD1 (5 bases). Germline assignment: CDR1 MDHEN and CDR2 SYDVKM. The CDR3 spans 13 residues. Trimming removed 2 bases at V and 7 bases at J, with 11 bases between. The CDR3 DNA sequence: TGTGCCAGCAGTTTAGGGGCAAGATGGACCCAGTACTTC. This codes for CASSLGARWTQYF.

This clonotype was seen only a few times. The chain combines TRBV6-1 with TRBJ2-7; D uncertain. Germline lookup yields CDR1 MNHNS and CDR2 SASEGT. V lost 1 base, J lost 1 base, and 11 bases lay in between. CDR3 length: 15 amino acids. In DNA, the CDR3 is TGTGCCAGCAGTGAAGTCCATTTTACTTCCTACGAGCAGTACTTC. It is translated as CASSEVHFTSYEQYF.

This chain uses TRBV24-1 with TRBJ2-1; D may be TRBD2 (6 bases). CDR1 KGHDR and CDR2 SFDVKD come from the germline V gene. Trimming left V 3 bases short and J 6 bases short, with 14 bases between. The CDR3 is made up of 15 amino acids. The CDR3 spells CATSDRSRGLNEQFF. The CDR3, as DNA: TGTGCCACCAGTGATCGAAGCCGGGGACTCAATGAGCAGTTCTTC.

Comments on this clonotype: A much larger clone lies a single base off, so this may be a read error. The rearrangement uses TRBV18 and TRBJ2-1; 8 bases agree with TRBD1. From germline, CDR1 is KGHSH and CDR2 LQKENI. The CDR3 extends over 15 amino acids. V lost 0 bases, J lost 9 bases, and 7 bases stayed unmatched. CDR3 sequence reads: CASSPPGQAWGEQFF. The CDR3 nucleotides are TGTGCCAGCTCACCACCGGGACAGGCCTGGGGTGAGCAGTTCTTC.

The chain recombines TRBV7-9 with TRBJ1-3, with TRBD1 matching 9 bases. The CDR3 spans 16 residues. Trimming removed 3 bases from V and 2 bases from J; junction bases left unmatched: 5. Germline V gene lookup returns CDR1 SEHNR and CDR2 FQNEAQ (reference sequence). The CDR3 nucleotides are TGTGCCAGCAGCTTGAGGACAGGGGCTACTGGAAACACCATATATTTT. This translates into CASSLRTGATGNTIYF. Full variable domain (outside the CDR3, taken from reference TRBV7-9 and TRBJ1-3): DTGVSQNPRHKITKRGQNVTFRCDPISEHNRLYWYRQTLGQGPEFLTYFQNEAQLEKSRLLSDRFSAERPKGSFSTLEIQRTEQGDSAMYLCASSLRTGATGNTIYFGEGSWLTVV.

In this sample, this clonotype turned up many times. This chain connects TRBV12-3 or TRBV12-4 to TRBJ1-1, with 7 bases identical to TRBD1. This CDR3 region has 18 residues. The ends lost 3 bases at V and 3 bases at J; junction bases unmatched: 16. CDR3 residues: CASSFRLLKTGRDTEAFF. CDR3 in DNA: TGTGCCAGCAGTTTCCGCCTCCTCAAGACAGGGAGAGACACTGAAGCTTTCTTT.